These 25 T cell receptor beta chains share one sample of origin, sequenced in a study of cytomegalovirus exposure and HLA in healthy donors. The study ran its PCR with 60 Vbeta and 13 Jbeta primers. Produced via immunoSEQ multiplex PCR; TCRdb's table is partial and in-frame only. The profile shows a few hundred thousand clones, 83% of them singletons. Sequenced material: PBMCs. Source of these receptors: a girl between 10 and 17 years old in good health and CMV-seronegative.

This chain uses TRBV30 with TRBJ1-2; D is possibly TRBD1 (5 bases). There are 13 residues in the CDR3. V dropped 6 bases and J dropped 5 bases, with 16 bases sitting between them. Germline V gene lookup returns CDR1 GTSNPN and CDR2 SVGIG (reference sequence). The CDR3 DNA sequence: TGTGCCTGCTGGGGACTAAGGGGTTATGGCTACACCTTC. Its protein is CACWGLRGYGYTF.

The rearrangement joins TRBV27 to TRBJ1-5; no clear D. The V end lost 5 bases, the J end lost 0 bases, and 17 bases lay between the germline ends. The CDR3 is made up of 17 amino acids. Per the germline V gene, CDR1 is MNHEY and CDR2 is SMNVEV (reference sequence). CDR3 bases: TGTGCCAGCAGTCCCCTCGGCCCGACATATAGCAATCAGCCCCAGCATTTT. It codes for CASSPLGPTYSNQPQHF.

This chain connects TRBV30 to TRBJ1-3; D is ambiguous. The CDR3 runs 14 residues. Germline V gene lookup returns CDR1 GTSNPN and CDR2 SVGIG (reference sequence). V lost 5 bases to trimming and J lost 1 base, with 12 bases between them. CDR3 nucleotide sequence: TGTGCCTGGGGACCGAGGGTTTCTGGAAACACCATATATTTT. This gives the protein CAWGPRVSGNTIYF.

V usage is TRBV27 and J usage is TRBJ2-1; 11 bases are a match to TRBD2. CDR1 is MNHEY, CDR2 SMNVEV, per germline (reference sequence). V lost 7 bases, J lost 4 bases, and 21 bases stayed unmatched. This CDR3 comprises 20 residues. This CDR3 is CASTLLRGWTSGPTYNEQFF. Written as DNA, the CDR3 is TGTGCCAGCACCCTTCTACGAGGGTGGACTAGCGGGCCCACTTACAATGAGCAGTTCTTC.

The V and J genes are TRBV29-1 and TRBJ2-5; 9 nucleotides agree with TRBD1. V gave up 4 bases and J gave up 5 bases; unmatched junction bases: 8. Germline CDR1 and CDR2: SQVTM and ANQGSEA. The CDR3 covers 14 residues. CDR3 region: CSVGWDRVGETQYF. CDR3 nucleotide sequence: TGCAGCGTTGGATGGGACAGGGTAGGGGAGACCCAGTACTTC.

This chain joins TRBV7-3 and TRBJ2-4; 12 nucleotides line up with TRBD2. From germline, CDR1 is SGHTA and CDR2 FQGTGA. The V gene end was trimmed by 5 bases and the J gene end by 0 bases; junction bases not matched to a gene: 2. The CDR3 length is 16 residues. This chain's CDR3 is CASSPGLAGAKNIQYF. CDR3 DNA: TGTGCCAGCAGCCCGGGACTAGCGGGAGCCAAAAACATTCAGTACTTC.

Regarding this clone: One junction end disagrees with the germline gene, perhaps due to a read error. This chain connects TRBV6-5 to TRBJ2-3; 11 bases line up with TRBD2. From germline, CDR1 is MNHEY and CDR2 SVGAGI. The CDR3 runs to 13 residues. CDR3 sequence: CASSDSGRASIRF. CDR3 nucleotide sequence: TGTGCCAGCAGTGATAGCGGGAGGGCCTCCATACGGTTT.

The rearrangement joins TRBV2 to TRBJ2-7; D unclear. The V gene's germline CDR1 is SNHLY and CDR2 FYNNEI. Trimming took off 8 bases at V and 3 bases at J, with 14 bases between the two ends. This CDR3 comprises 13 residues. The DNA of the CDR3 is TGTGCCAGCTCTCCGGCTGGGCGCTACGAGCAGTACTTC. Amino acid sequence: CASSPAGRYEQYF. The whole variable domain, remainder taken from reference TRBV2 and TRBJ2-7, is EPEVTQTPSHQVTQMGQEVILRCVPISNHLYFYWYRQILGQKVEFLVSFYNNEISEKSEIFDDQFSVERPDGSNFTLKIRSTKLEDSAMYFCASSPAGRYEQYFGPGTRLTVT.

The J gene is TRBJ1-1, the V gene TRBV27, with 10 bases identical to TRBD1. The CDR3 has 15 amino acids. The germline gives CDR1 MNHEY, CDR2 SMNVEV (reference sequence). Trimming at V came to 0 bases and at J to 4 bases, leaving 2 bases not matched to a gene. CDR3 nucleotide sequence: TGTGCCAGCAGTTTATCTGGACAGGGGGTCACTGAAGCTTTCTTT. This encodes CASSLSGQGVTEAFF.

CDR3 nucleotide sequence: TGTGCCACCAGCAGAGATCAAGGTGGGGGACTAGAGGACGAGCAGTACTTC. Encoded protein: CATSRDQGGGLEDEQYF. The rearrangement joins TRBV15 to TRBJ2-7, with TRBD2 matching over 8 bases. CDR1 is LNHNV, CDR2 YYDKDF, per germline (reference sequence). The CDR3 covers 17 residues. After removal of 0 bases from V and 5 bases from J, the junction contained 12 bases not matched to a gene.

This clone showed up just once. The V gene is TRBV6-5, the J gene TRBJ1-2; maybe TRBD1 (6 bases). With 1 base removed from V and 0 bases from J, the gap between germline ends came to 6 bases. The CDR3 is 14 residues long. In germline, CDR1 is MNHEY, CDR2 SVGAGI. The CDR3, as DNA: TGTGCCAGCAGTTACTACAGGGCTAACTATGGCTACACCTTC. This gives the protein CASSYYRANYGYTF.

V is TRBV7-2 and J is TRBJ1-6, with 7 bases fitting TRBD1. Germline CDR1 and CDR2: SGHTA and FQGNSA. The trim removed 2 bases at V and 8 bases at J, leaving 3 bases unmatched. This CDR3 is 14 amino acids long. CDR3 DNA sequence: TGTGCCAGCAGCTTATTGCAGGGGGATTCACCCCTCCACTTT. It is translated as CASSLLQGDSPLHF.

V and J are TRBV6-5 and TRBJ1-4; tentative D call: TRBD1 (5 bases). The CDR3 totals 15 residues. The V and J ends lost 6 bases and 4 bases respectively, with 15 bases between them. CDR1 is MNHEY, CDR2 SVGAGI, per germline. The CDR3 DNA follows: TGTGCCAGCAGACCCCAGGGTAACCGTAATGAAAAACTGTTTTTT. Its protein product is CASRPQGNRNEKLFF.

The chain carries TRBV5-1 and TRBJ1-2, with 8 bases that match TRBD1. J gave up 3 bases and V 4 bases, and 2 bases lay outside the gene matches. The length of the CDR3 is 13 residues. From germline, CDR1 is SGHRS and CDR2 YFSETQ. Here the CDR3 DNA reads TGCGCCAGCAGCAGGGGACAGGACTATGGCTACACCTTC. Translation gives CASSRGQDYGYTF.

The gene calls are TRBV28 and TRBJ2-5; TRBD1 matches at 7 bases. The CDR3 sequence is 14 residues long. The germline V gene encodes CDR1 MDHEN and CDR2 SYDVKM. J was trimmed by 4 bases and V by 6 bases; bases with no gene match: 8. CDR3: CASSYRQGGETQYF. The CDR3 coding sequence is TGTGCCAGCAGCTATCGACAGGGCGGAGAGACCCAGTACTTC.

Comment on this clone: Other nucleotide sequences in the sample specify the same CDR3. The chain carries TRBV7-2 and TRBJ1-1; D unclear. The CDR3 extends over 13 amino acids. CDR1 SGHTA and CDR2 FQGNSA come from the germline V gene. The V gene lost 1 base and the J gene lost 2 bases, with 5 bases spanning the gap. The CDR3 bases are TGTGCCAGCAGCTTAGACAGAAACACTGAAGCTTTCTTT. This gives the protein CASSLDRNTEAFF.

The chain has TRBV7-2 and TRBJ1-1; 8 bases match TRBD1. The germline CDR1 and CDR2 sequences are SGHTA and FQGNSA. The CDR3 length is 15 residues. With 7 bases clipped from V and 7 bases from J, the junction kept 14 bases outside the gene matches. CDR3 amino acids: CASTNLGQGISEAFF. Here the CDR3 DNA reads TGTGCCAGCACCAACCTCGGACAGGGAATAAGTGAAGCTTTCTTT.

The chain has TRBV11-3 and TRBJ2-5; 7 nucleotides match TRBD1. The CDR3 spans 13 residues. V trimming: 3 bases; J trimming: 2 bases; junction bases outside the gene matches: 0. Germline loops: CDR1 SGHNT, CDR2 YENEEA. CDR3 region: CASSLGQQETQYF. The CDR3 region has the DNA TGTGCCAGCAGCTTGGGACAGCAAGAGACCCAGTACTTC.

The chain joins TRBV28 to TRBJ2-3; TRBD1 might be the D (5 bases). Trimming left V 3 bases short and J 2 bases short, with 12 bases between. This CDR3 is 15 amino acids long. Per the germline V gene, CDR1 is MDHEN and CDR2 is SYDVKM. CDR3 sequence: CASSFGDRFTDTQYF. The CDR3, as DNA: TGTGCCAGCAGTTTCGGCGACAGATTCACAGATACGCAGTATTTT.

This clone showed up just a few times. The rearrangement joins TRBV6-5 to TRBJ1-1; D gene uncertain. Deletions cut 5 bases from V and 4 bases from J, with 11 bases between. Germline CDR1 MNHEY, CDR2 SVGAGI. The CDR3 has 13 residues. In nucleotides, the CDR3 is TGTGCCAGCAGTAGACCGGCGGGCACTGAAGCTTTCTTT. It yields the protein CASSRPAGTEAFF.

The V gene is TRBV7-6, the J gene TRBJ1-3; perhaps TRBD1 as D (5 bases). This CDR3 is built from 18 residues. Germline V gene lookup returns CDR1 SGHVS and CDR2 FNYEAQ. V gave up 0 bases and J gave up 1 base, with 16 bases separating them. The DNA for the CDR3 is TGTGCCAGCAGCTTAGCGGAAGGGGAAGGAGCATCTGGAAACACCATATATTTT. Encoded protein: CASSLAEGEGASGNTIYF. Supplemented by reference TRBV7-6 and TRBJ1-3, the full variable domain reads GAGVSQSPRYKVTKRGQDVALRCDPISGHVSLYWYRQALGQGPEFLTYFNYEAQQDKSGLPNDRFSAERPEGSISTLTIQRTEQRDSAMYRCASSLAEGEGASGNTIYFGEGSWLTVV.

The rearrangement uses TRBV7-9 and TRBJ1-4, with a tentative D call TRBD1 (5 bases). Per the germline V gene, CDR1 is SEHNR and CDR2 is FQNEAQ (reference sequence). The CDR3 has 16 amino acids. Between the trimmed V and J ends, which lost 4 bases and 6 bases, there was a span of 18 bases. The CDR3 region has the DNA TGTGCCAGCAGCTCATCCTCAGGGTTTACCGATGAAAAACTGTTTTTT. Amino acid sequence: CASSSSSGFTDEKLFF.

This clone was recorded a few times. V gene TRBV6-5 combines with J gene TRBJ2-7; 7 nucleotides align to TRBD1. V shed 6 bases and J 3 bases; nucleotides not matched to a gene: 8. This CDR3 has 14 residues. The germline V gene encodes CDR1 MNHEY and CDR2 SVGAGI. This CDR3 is CASSSTGQNYEQYF. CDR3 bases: TGTGCCAGCAGCTCAACGGGACAGAACTACGAGCAGTACTTC.

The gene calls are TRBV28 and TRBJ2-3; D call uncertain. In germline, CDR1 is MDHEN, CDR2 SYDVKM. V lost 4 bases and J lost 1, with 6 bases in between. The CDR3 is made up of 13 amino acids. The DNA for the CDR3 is TGTGCCAGCAGTTCAGTCCGCACAGATACGCAGTATTTT. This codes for CASSSVRTDTQYF.

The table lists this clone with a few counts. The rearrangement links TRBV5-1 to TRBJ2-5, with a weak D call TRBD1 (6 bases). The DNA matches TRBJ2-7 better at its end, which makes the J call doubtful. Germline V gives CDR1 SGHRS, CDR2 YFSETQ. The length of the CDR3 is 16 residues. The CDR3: CASSLSTGPRRYEQYF. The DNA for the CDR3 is TGCGCCAGCAGCTTGTCCACAGGGCCCCGTCGGTACGAGCAGTACTTC.